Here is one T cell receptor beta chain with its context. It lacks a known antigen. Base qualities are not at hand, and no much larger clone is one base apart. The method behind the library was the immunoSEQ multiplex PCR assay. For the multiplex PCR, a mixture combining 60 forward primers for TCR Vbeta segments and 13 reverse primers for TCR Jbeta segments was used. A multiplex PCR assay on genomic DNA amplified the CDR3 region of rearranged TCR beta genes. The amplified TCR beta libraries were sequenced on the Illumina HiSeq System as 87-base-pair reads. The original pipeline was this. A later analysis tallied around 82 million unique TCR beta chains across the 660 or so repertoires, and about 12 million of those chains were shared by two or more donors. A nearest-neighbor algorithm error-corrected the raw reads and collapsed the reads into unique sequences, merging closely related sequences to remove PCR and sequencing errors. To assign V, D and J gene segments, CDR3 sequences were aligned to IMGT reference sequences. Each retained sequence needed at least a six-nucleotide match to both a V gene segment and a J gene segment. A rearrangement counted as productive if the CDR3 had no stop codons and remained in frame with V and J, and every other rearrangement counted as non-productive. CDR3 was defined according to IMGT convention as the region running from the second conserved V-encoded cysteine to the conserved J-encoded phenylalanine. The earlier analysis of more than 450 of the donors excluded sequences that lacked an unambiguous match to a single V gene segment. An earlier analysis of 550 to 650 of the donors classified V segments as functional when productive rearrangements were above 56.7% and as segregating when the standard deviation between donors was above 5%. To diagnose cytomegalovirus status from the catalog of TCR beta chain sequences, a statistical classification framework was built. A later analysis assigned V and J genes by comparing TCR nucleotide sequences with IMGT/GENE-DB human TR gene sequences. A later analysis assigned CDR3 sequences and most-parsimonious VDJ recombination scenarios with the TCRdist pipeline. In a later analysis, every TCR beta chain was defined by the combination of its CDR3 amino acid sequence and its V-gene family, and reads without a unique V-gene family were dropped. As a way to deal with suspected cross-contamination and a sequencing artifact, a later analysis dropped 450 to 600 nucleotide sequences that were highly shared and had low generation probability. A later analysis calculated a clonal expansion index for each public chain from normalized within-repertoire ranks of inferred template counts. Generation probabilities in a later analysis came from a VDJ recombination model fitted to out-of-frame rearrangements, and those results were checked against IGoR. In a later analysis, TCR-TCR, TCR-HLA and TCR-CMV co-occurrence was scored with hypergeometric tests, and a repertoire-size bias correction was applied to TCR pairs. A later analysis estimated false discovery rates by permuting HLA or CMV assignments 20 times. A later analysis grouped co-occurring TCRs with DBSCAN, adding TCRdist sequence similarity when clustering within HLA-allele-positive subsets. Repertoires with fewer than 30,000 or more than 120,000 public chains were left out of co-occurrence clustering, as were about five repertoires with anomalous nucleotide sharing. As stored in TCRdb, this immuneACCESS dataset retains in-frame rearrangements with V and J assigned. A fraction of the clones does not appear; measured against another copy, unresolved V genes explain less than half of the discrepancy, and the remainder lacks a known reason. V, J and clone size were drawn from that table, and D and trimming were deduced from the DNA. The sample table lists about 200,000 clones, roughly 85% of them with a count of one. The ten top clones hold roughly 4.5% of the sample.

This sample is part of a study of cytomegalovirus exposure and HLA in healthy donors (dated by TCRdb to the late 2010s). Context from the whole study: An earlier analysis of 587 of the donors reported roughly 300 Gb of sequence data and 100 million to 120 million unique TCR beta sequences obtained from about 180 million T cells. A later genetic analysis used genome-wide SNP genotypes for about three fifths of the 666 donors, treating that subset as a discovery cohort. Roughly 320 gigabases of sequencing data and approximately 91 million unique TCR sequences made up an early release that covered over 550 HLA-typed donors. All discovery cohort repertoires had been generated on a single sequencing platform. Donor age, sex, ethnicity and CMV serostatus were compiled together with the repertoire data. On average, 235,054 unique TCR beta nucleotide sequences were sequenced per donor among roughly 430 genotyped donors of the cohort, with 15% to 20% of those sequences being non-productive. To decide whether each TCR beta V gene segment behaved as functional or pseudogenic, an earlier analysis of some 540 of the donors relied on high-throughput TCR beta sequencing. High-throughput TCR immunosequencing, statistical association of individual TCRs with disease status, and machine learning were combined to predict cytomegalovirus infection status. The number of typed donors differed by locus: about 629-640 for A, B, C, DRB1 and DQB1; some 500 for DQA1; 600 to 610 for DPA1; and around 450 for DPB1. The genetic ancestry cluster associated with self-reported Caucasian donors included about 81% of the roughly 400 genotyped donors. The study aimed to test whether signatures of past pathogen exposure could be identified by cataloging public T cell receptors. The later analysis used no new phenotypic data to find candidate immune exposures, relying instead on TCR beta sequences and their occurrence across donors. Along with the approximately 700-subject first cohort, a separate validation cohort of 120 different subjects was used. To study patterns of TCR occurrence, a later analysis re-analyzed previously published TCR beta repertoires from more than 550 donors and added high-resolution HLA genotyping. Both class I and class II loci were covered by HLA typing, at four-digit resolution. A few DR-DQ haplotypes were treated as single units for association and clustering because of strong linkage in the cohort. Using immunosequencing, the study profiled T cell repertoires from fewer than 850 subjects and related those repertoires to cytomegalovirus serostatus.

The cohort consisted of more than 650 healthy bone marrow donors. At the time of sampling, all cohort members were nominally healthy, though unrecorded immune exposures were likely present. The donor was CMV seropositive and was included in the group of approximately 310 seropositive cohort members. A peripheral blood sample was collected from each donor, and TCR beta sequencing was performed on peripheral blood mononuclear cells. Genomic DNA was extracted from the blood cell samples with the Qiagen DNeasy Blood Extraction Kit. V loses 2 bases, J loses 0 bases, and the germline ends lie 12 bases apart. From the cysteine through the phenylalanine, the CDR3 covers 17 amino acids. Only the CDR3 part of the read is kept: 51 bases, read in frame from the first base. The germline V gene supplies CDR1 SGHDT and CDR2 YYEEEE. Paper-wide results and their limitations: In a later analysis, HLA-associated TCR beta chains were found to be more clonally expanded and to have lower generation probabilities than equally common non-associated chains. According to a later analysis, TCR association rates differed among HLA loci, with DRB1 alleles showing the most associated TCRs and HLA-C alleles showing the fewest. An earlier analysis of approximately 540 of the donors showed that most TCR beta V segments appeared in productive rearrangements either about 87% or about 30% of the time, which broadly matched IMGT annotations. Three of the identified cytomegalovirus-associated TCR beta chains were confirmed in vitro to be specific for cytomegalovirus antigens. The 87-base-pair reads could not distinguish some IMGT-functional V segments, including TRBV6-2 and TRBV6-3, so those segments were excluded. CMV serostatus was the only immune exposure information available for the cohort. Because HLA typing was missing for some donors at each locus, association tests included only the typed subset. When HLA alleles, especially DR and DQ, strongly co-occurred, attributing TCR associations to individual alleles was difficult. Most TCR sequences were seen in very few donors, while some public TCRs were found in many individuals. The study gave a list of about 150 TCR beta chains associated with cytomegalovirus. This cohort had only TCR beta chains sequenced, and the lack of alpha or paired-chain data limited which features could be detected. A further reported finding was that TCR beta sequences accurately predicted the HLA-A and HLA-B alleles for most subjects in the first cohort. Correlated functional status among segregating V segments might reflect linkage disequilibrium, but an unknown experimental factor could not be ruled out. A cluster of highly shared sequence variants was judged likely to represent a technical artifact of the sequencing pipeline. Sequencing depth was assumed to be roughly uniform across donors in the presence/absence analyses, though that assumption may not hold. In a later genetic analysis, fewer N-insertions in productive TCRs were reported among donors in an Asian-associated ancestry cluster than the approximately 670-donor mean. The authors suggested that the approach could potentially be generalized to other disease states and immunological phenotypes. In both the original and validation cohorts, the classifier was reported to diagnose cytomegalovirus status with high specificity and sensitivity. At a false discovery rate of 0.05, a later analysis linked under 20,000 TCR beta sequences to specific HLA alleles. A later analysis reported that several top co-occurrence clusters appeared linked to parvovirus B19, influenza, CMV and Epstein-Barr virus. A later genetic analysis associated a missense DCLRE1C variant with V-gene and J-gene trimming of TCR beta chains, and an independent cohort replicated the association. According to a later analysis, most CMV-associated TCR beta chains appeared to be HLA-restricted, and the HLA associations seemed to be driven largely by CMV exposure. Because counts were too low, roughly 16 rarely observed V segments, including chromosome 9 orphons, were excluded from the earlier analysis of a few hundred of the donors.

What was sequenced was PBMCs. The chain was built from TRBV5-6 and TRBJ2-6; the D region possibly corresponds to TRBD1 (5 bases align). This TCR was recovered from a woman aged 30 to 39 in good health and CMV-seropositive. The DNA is TGTGCCAGCAGCTTCGGAACAGGACCCTCTGGGGCCAACGTCCTGACTTTC. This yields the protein CASSFGTGPSGANVLTF.